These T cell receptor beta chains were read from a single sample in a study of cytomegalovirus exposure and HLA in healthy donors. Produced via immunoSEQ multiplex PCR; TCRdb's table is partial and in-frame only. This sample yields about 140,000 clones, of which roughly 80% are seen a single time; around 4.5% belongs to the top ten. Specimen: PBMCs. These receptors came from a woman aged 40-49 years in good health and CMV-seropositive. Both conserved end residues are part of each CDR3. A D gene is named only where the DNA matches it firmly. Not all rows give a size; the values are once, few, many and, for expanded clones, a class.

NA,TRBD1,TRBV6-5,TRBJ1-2,TGTGCCAGCAGTTACGTCAGGGACAGGGGGGTCTATGGCTACACCTTC,CASSYVRDRGVYGYTF
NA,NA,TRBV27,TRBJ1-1,TGTGCCAGCAGTTTTGGGGGGTTGAACACTGAAGCTTTCTTT,CASSFGGLNTEAFF
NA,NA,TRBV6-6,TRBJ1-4,TGTGCCAGCAAAACCTCAGGAACAACTAATGAAAAACTGTTTTTT,CASKTSGTTNEKLFF
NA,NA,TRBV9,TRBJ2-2,TGTGCCAGCAGCGCACAGGTTTCCGGGGAGCTGTTTTTT,CASSAQVSGELFF
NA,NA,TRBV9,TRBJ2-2,TGTGCCAGCAGCGTAGCTTCTCGCCAGGGAAACACCGGGGAGCTGTTTTTT,CASSVASRQGNTGELFF
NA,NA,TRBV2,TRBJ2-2,TGTGCCAGCACCCCGGCACTAGCGAACACCGGGGAGCTGTTTTTT,CASTPALANTGELFF
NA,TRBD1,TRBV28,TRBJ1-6,TGTGCCAGCAGTCGCCAACAGGGGGGGCGGTCACCCCTCCACTTT,CASSRQQGGRSPLHF
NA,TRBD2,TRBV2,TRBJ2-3,TGTGCCAGCAGTACCCTAGCGGGAGGATACACAGATACGCAGTATTTT,CASSTLAGGYTDTQYF
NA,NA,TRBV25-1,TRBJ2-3,TGTGCCAGCAGTGAATTTAGGACAGCTAGCACAGATACGCAGTATTTT,CASSEFRTASTDTQYF
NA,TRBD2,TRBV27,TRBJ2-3,TGTGCCAGCAGTTCCCGGGGGGGCCTAAATACGCAGTATTTT,CASSSRGGLNTQYF
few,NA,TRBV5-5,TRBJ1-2,TGTGCCAGCAGCTTACGGCAGGATATCTATGGCTACACCTTC,CASSLRQDIYGYTF
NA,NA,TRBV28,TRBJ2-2,TGTGCCAGCAGTACTCCCCCCGGGGAGCTGTTTTTT,CASSTPPGELFF
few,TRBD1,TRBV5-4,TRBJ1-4,TGTGCCAGCAGCTTGGAAGGGGGCGTACAAGAAAAACTGTTTTTT,CASSLEGGVQEKLFF
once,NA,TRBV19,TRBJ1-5,TGTGCCAGTAGTACCCCCAGACAAGACGGCAATCAGCCCCAGCATTTT,CASSTPRQDGNQPQHF
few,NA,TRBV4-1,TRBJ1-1,TGCGCCAGCAGCCCCGGACAGTTTATGAACACTGAAGCTTTCTTT,CASSPGQFMNTEAFF
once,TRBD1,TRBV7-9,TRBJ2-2,TGTTCCAGCAGCGTAGGAGGACAGGGGGCAATCGGGGAGCTGTTTTTT,CSSSVGGQGAIGELFF
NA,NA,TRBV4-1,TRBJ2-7,TGCGCCAGCAGCCAAGAAGGGGTCTTCGACTCCTACGAGCAGTACTTC,CASSQEGVFDSYEQYF
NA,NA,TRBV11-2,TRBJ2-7,TGTGCCAGCAGCTTAACGGACGGGAGCTCCTACGAGCAGTACTTC,CASSLTDGSSYEQYF
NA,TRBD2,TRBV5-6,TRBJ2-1,TGTGCCAGCAGCTTGGGACTAGCGGGCGGAAATGAGCAGTTCTTC,CASSLGLAGGNEQFF
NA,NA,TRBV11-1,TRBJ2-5,TGTGCCAGCAGCTTAGCGGTCACCTATCAAGAGACCCAGTACTTC,CASSLAVTYQETQYF
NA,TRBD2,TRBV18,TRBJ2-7,TGTGCCAGCTCACCGATCCTAGCGGGAATGGACGAGCAGTACTTC,CASSPILAGMDEQYF
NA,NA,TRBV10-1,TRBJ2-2,TGCGCCAGCAGTGAGTATAGGACAACCGGGGAGCTGTTTTTT,CASSEYRTTGELFF
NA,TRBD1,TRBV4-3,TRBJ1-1,TGCGCCAGCAGCCAAAACGACAGGGGATCTGAAGCTTTCTTT,CASSQNDRGSEAFF
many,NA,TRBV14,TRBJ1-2,TGTGCCAGCAGCCAAGGGACACAGGGTCGCTACACCTTC,CASSQGTQGRYTF
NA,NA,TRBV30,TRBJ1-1,TGTGCCTGGATGCCCGGGAACACTGAAGCTTTCTTT,CAWMPGNTEAFF
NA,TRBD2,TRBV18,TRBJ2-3,TGTGCCAGCTCACCAACCAGCGGGAGGGGTGATACGCAGTATTTT,CASSPTSGRGDTQYF
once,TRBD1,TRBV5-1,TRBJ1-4,TGCGCCAGCAGCTTGGTGGACAGGGCGGCAGGTGAAAAACTGTTTTTT,CASSLVDRAAGEKLFF
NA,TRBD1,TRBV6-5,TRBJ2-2,TGTGCCAGCAAAACAGGGGAAAACACCGGGGAGCTGTTTTTT,CASKTGENTGELFF
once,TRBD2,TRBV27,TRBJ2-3,TGTGCCAGCAGTTTATCACTAGCGGGAGTCAGTACGCAGTATTTT,CASSLSLAGVSTQYF
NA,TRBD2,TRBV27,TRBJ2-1,TGTGCCAGCGATGCTTTCGTGAAGAACGTTAGCGGGACAATCTACAATGAGCAGTTCTTC,CASDAFVKNVSGTIYNEQFF
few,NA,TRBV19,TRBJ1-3,TGTGCCAGTAGTAGCGGGGCCTCTGGAAACACCATATATTTT,CASSSGASGNTIYF
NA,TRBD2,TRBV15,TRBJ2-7,TGTGCCACCAGCAGAGATTTTATAGTAGAGCGGGAGGGTACCAGAAACTACGAGCAGTACTTC,CATSRDFIVEREGTRNYEQYF
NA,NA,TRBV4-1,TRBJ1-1,TGCGCCAGCAGCTCTCAGGGAACTGAAGCTTTCTTT,CASSSQGTEAFF